Below, 28 T cell receptor beta chains from the same sample are listed, as sequenced in a study of T cell responses to AZD1222 COVID-19 vaccine. Data came from immunoSEQ multiplex PCR; TCRdb stores just in-frame clones and leaves some out. The table has approximately 170,000 clones, 92% seen once. Here the sequenced sample was peripheral blood, taken 28 days after the second AZD1222 dose. The receptors originated from an adult who received the AZD1222 COVID-19 vaccine.

V is TRBV7-9 and J is TRBJ1-2; no firm D call. The CDR3 has 14 amino acids. The V end was cut by 5 bases, the J end by 4 bases, with 14 bases between. From germline, CDR1 is SEHNR and CDR2 FQNEAQ (reference sequence). The DNA of the CDR3 is TGTGCCAGCAGCCCCAGACTGGGTAGCTATGGCTACACCTTC. It specifies CASSPRLGSYGYTF.

The genes are TRBV27 and TRBJ1-4, with no clear D. Trimming shortened V by 1 base and J by 5 bases, and 5 bases separated the two germline ends. Germline CDR1 MNHEY, CDR2 SMNVEV (reference sequence). The CDR3 covers 13 residues. Written as DNA, the CDR3 is TGTGCCAGCAGTTTATTCCGAAATGAAAAACTGTTTTTT. It codes for CASSLFRNEKLFF.

The chain is built from TRBV25-1 and TRBJ2-7; D is possibly TRBD1 or TRBD2 (5 bases each). CDR1 and CDR2 (germline): MGHDK, SYGVNS. Trimming removed 2 bases at V and 6 bases at J, with 11 bases between. The CDR3 loop spans 13 amino acids. The CDR3 loop is CASSEAGSSEQYF. CDR3 DNA: TGTGCCAGCAGTGAAGCAGGGAGTAGCGAGCAGTACTTC.

V and J are TRBV13 and TRBJ1-4; D remains unclear. Per the germline V gene, CDR1 is PRHDT and CDR2 is FYEKMQ (reference sequence). The CDR3 totals 14 residues. The ends were cut back, 5 bases at V and 3 bases at J, with 10 bases in the middle. In DNA, the CDR3 is TGTGCCAGCAGCCCACGACCTTCTAATGAAAAACTGTTTTTT. Translation gives CASSPRPSNEKLFF.

This clone is a singleton in its sample. The V and J genes are TRBV10-1 and TRBJ1-1, with D unresolved. Trimming cost V 4 bases and J 5 bases, with 11 bases left between them. Germline V lookup: CDR1 WNHNN, CDR2 SYGVQD (reference sequence). The CDR3 is 13 residues long. The CDR3 DNA follows: TGCGCCAGCAGTGGTGGAGCGAGAACTGAAGCTTTCTTT. This encodes CASSGGARTEAFF.

This chain connects TRBV5-6 to TRBJ2-5; 7 positions agree with TRBD2. Germline values: CDR1 SGHDT, CDR2 YYEEEE. V lost 0 bases, J lost 4 bases, and 6 bases stayed unmatched. The CDR3 is made up of 15 amino acids. CDR3 loop: CASSLGLREAETQYF. DNA of the CDR3: TGTGCCAGCAGCTTGGGACTCCGGGAGGCAGAGACCCAGTACTTC.

The chain has TRBV9 and TRBJ2-3, with 8 bases matching TRBD2. The CDR3 has 16 residues. Germline CDR1 is SGDLS and CDR2 is YYNGEE. The ends lost 0 bases at V and 2 bases at J; junction bases unmatched: 5. The CDR3 reads CASSVAAGDNTDTQYF. CDR3 nucleotide sequence: TGTGCCAGCAGCGTAGCAGCGGGGGATAACACAGATACGCAGTATTTT. Together with reference TRBV9 and TRBJ2-3, the CDR3 gives the full variable domain: DSGVTQTPKHLITATGQRVTLRCSPRSGDLSVYWYQQSLDQGLQFLIQYYNGEERAKGNILERFSAQQFPDLHSELNLSSLELGDSALYFCASSVAAGDNTDTQYFGPGTRLTVL.

This clone was detected only once. V is TRBV9 and J is TRBJ2-5; TRBD1 or TRBD2 may be the D gene (5 bases each). The CDR3 runs 19 residues. Trimming took 4 bases from V and 1 from J, leaving 26 bases between them. Per the germline V gene, CDR1 is SGDLS and CDR2 is YYNGEE. The CDR3 reads CASSTRPLDPSGSQETQYF. The CDR3 coding sequence is TGTGCCAGCAGCACCCGACCATTGGACCCCTCAGGGAGCCAAGAGACCCAGTACTTC.

The J gene is TRBJ1-4, the V gene TRBV2, with TRBD1 matching 9 bases. This CDR3 contains 19 residues. Germline V CDR1 and CDR2: SNHLY, FYNNEI. V dropped 8 bases and J dropped 0; count of bases not matched to a gene: 16. The CDR3 loop reads CASSPPAGTGIATNEKLFF. The CDR3, as DNA: TGTGCCAGCTCGCCCCCCGCCGGGACAGGGATTGCAACTAATGAAAAACTGTTTTTT.

This sequence joins TRBV6-5 and TRBJ1-6; D is undetermined. The CDR3 has 15 amino acids. V was shortened by 0 bases and J by 10 bases, with 13 bases between the two germline ends. Germline-derived CDR1 and CDR2 are MNHEY and SVGAGI. The CDR3 reads CASSYSNGDGSPLHF. As DNA, the CDR3 is TGTGCCAGCAGTTACTCGAATGGGGATGGCTCACCCCTCCACTTT.

This chain connects TRBV5-1 to TRBJ2-7; 8 bases map to TRBD1. Germline-derived CDR1 and CDR2 are SGHRS and YFSETQ. V lost 3 bases, J lost 2 bases, and 7 bases stayed unmatched. The CDR3 has 15 residues. The CDR3 here is CASSSRTGQPYEQYF. CDR3 coding DNA: TGCGCCAGCAGCTCACGGACAGGGCAACCCTACGAGCAGTACTTC.

J is TRBJ1-5 and V is TRBV4-2; 7 positions match TRBD1. In germline, CDR1 is LGHNA, CDR2 YNFKEQ. With 0 bases clipped from V and 3 bases from J, the junction kept 5 bases outside the gene matches. The CDR3 spans 16 residues. CDR3 DNA sequence: TGTGCCAGCAGCCAAGAGGGCAGGGGGAACAATCAGCCCCAGCATTTT. Translated: CASSQEGRGNNQPQHF.

The rearrangement uses TRBV30 and TRBJ1-1; no reliable D call. The V gene's germline CDR1 is GTSNPN and CDR2 SVGIG (reference sequence). Trimming removed 7 bases from V and 1 base from J, with 10 bases in between. The CDR3 totals 12 residues. CDR3 nucleotide sequence: TGTGCCTCCACGACGTGGAACACTGAAGCTTTCTTT. Its translation: CASTTWNTEAFF. The full variable domain, with the rest looked up from reference TRBV30 and TRBJ1-1, is SQTIHQWPATLVQPVGSPLSLECTVEGTSNPNLYWYRQAAGRGLQLLFYSVGIGQISSEVPQNLSASRPQDRQFILSSKKLLLSDSGFYLCASTTWNTEAFFGQGTRLTVV.

The CDR3 DNA follows: TGTGCCAGTCGGCCAGGGACAGGACCTTCTGGAAACACCATATATTTT. Residues: CASRPGTGPSGNTIYF. This rearrangement joins TRBV19 to TRBJ1-3, with TRBD1 identical over 8 bases. Trimming took 8 bases from V and 1 from J; bases not matched to a gene: 10. The length of the CDR3 is 16 residues. Germline-derived CDR1 and CDR2 are LNHDA and SQIVND (reference sequence). Full variable domain (missing parts from reference TRBV19 and TRBJ1-3): DGGITQSPKYLFRKEGQNVTLSCEQNLNHDAMYWYRQDPGQGLRLIYYSQIVNDFQKGDIAEGYSVSREKKESFPLTVTSAQKNPTAFYLCASRPGTGPSGNTIYFGEGSWLTVV.

The V and J genes are TRBV3-1 (or the pseudogene TRBV3-2) and TRBJ2-7, with a possible D match to TRBD2 (5 bases). Looked up from germline, CDR1 is LGHDT and CDR2 is YNNKEL (reference sequence). CDR3 length: 14 amino acids. V dropped 1 base and J dropped 4 bases, with 11 bases sitting between them. CDR3 protein: CASSQGPTGYEQYF. In nucleotides, the CDR3 is TGTGCCAGCAGCCAAGGCCCGACGGGGTACGAGCAGTACTTC.

The V gene is TRBV6-5, the J gene TRBJ2-7; D gene uncertain. Germline values: CDR1 MNHEY, CDR2 SVGAGI. This CDR3 is built from 13 residues. Between the trimmed V and J ends, which lost 2 bases and 0 bases, there was a span of 5 bases. The chain's CDR3 is CASSYGFSYEQYF. CDR3 nucleotide sequence: TGTGCCAGCAGTTACGGGTTCTCCTACGAGCAGTACTTC.

This clone was detected only once. The V gene is TRBV6-5, the J gene TRBJ2-2; D unclear. There are 15 residues in the CDR3. Per germline, CDR1 MNHEY and CDR2 SVGAGI. Trimming pared 0 bases from V and 2 bases from J, leaving 7 bases between. The CDR3: CASSYSKGNTGELFF. DNA for the CDR3: TGTGCCAGCAGTTACTCTAAAGGAAACACCGGGGAGCTGTTTTTT.

The rearrangement joins TRBV3-1 (or the pseudogene TRBV3-2) to TRBJ2-1; 14 bases map to TRBD2. From germline, CDR1 is LGHDT and CDR2 YNNKEL (reference sequence). The V gene end was trimmed by 6 bases and the J gene end by 1 base; junction bases not matched to a gene: 5. The CDR3 extends over 17 amino acids. CDR3 protein: CASSSGLAGDSYNEQFF. In nucleotides, the CDR3 is TGTGCCAGCAGTTCGGGACTAGCGGGGGATTCCTACAATGAGCAGTTCTTC.

The chain recombines TRBV9 with TRBJ2-3; D perhaps matches TRBD1 (5 bases). The CDR3 consists of 15 residues. The germline V and J ends were trimmed by 3 bases and 0 bases, with 11 bases remaining between them. The germline V gene encodes CDR1 SGDLS and CDR2 YYNGEE. The CDR3 loop reads CASSERGTSTDTQYF. In DNA, the CDR3 is TGTGCCAGCAGCGAAAGGGGAACTAGCACAGATACGCAGTATTTT.

The CDR3, as DNA: TGCGCCAGCAGTGAGTCACAGGGGGCGTATGGCTACACCTTC. The encoded protein is CASSESQGAYGYTF. This chain connects TRBV10-2 to TRBJ1-2; TRBD1 matches 9 bases. This CDR3 spans 14 amino acids. V shed 0 bases and J 5 bases; nucleotides not matched to a gene: 1. From germline, CDR1 is WSHSY and CDR2 SAAADI.

In its sample, this clone was seen once. The chain links TRBV7-6 to TRBJ2-1; unclear D gene. Germline V gene data show CDR1 as SGHVS and CDR2 as FNYEAQ. This CDR3 comprises 15 residues. Trimming left V 5 bases short and J 9 bases short, with 20 bases between. The CDR3 loop is CASSAAEVLGFEQFF. The CDR3 nucleotides are TGTGCCAGCAGCGCAGCAGAGGTGTTGGGGTTTGAGCAGTTCTTC.

The chain uses TRBV5-1 and TRBJ2-1; unclear D gene. This CDR3 is 14 amino acids long. V gave up 3 bases and J gave up 10 bases, with 17 bases separating them. CDR1 and CDR2 from the germline V gene are SGHRS and YFSETQ. For the CDR3, the DNA is TGCGCCAGCAGCTCCAACCCGGGCTATTGGGAGCAGTTCTTC. Protein sequence: CASSSNPGYWEQFF. The full variable domain, rest sourced from reference TRBV5-1 and TRBJ2-1, is KAGVTQTPRYLIKTRGQQVTLSCSPISGHRSVSWYQQTPGQGLQFLFEYFSETQRNKGNFPGRFSGRQFSNSRSEMNVSTLELGDSALYLCASSSNPGYWEQFFGPGTRLTVL.

The gene calls are TRBV25-1 and TRBJ2-2, with D perhaps matching TRBD1 or TRBD2 (5 bases each). Germline loops: CDR1 MGHDK, CDR2 SYGVNS. Trimming removed 6 bases from V and 5 bases from J, with 16 bases in between. The CDR3 contains 15 residues. For the CDR3, the DNA is TGTGCCAGCAGGGAAGGGACGGGGAGAACCGGGGAGCTGTTTTTT. It codes for CASREGTGRTGELFF.

The table lists this clone with a count of one. This rearrangement joins TRBV5-1 to TRBJ1-1, with D possibly being TRBD1 (5 bases). The CDR3 length is 16 residues. V lost 7 bases, J lost 0 bases, and 19 bases lay in between. Germline assignment: CDR1 SGHRS and CDR2 YFSETQ. CDR3 in DNA: TGCGCCAGCGTGGAGGGGATTTACACTCTGAACACTGAAGCTTTCTTT. Amino acid sequence: CASVEGIYTLNTEAFF.

This clone occurred a few times. The chain employs TRBV5-6 and TRBJ2-1; the match to TRBD2 covers 10 bases. Germline-derived CDR1 and CDR2 are SGHDT and YYEEEE. V dropped 3 bases and J dropped 4; count of bases not matched to a gene: 10. The length of the CDR3 is 17 residues. The CDR3 nucleotides are TGTGCCAGCAGCTCCCCGGGACTAGCGAGCTTATACAATGAGCAGTTCTTC. It translates to CASSSPGLASLYNEQFF.

DNA of the CDR3: TGTGCCAGCAGCCAAGATCCGGTACGGAACACTGAAGCTTTCTTT. It encodes CASSQDPVRNTEAFF. The J gene is TRBJ1-1, the V gene TRBV3-1 (or the pseudogene TRBV3-2); no firm D call. The V end was cut by 0 bases, the J end by 1 base, with 9 bases between. Germline-derived CDR1 and CDR2 are LGHDT and YNNKEL (reference sequence). The CDR3 length is 15 residues.

The chain recombines TRBV15 with TRBJ2-5; D could derive from TRBD1 or TRBD2 (5 bases each). CDR1 is LNHNV and CDR2 is YYDKDF in the germline V gene (reference sequence). The V end lost 3 bases, the J end lost 2 bases, and 13 bases lay between the germline ends. This CDR3 has 15 residues. CDR3 DNA: TGTGCCACCAGCAGGGGGGTTGGGTTGCAAGAGACCCAGTACTTC. Protein: CATSRGVGLQETQYF.

This clone was counted between two and nine times. The chain is built from TRBV5-1 and TRBJ1-6, with 9 bases identical to TRBD1. The CDR3 length is 15 residues. Germline V lookup: CDR1 SGHRS, CDR2 YFSETQ. V dropped 4 bases and J dropped 9; count of bases not matched to a gene: 8. CDR3 sequence (DNA): TGCGCCAGCAGCGTGGGACAGGGTGGAGTTTCACCCCTCCACTTT. Translation gives CASSVGQGGVSPLHF.